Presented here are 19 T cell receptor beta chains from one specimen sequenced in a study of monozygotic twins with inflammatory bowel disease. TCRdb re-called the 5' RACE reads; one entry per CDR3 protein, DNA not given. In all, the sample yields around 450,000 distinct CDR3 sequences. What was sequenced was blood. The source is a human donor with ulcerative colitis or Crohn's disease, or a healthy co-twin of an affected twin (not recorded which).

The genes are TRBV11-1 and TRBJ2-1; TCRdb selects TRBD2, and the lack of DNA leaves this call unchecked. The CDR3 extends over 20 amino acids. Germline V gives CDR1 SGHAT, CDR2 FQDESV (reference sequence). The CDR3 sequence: CASSFLSGSGTSGRADEQFF.

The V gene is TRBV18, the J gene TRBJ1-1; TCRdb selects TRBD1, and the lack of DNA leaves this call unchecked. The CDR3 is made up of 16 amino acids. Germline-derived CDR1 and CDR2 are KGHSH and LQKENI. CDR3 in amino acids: CASSPNRGPTVTEAFF.

The CDR3 protein is CSVDRVNTEAFF. The chain carries TRBV29-1 and TRBJ1-1; TCRdb designates TRBD1, a call that cannot be tested without DNA. The CDR3 runs 12 residues. From germline, CDR1 is SQVTM and CDR2 ANQGSEA.

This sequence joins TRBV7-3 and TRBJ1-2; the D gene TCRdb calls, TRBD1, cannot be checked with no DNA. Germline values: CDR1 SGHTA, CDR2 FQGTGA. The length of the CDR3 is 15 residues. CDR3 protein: CASSLGGRMSLGYTF.

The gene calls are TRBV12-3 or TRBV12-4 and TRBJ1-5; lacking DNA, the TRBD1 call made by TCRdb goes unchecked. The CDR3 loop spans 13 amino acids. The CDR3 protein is CASSLAEVGRKHF.

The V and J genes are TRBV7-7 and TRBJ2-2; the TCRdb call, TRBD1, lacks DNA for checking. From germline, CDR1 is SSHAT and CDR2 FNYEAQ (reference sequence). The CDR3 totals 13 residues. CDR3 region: CASSPDPGGELFF.

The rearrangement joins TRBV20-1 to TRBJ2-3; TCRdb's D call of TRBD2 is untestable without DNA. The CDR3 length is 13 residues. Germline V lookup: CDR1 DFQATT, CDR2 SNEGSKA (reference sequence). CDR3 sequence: CSASSGGIDTQYF.

CDR3 sequence: CASSVGGDRLGEAFF. The V call is TRBV9, the J call TRBJ1-1; TCRdb's D call, TRBD1, is unchecked because there is no DNA. The V gene's germline CDR1 is SGDLS and CDR2 YYNGEE. The CDR3 has 15 amino acids.

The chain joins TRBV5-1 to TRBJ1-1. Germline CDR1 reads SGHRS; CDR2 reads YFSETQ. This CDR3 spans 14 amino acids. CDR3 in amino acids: CASSFNSRNTEAFF.

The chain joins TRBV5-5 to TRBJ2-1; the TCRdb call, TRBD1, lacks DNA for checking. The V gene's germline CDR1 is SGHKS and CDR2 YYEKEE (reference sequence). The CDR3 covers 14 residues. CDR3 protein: CASRGQGARDEQFF.

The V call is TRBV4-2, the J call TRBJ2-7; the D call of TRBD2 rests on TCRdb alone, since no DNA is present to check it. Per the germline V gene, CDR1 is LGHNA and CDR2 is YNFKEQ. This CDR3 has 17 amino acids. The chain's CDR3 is CASSQDGSGRAPYEQYF.

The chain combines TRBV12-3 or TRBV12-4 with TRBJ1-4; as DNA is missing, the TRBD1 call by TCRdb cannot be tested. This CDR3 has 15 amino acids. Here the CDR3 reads CASNRGQTTNEKLFF.

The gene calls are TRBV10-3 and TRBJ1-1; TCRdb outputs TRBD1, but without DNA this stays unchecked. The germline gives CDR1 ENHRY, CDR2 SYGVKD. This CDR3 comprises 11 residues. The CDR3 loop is CAVGGGTEAFF.

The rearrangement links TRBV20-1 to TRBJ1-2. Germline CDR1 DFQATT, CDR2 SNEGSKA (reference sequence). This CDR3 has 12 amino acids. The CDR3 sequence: CSASGGAGGYTF.

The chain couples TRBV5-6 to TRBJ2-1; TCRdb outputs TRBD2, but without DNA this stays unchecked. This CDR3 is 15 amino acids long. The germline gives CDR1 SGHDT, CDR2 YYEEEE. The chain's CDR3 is CASSPVTSGDNEQFF.

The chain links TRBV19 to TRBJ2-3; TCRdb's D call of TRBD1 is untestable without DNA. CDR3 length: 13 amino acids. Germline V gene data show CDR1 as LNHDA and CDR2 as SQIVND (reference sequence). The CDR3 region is CASGVQGSDTQYF.

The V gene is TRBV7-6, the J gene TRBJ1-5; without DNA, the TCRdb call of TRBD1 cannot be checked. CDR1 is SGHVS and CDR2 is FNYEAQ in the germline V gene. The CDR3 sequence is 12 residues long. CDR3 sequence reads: CASSLVGGAQHF. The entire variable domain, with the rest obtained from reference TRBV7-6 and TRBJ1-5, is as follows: GAGVSQSPRYKVTKRGQDVALRCDPISGHVSLYWYRQALGQGPEFLTYFNYEAQQDKSGLPNDRFSAERPEGSISTLTIQRTEQRDSAMYRCASSLVGGAQHFGDGTRLSIL.

The CDR3 reads CASSPDRTNTGELFF. This chain links TRBV7-3 with TRBJ2-2; as DNA is missing, the TRBD1 call by TCRdb cannot be tested. Per the germline V gene, CDR1 is SGHTA and CDR2 is FQGTGA. The CDR3 is made up of 15 amino acids.

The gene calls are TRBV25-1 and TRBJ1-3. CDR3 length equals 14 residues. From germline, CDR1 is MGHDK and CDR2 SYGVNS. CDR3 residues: CASRGPGTGNTIYF.